The 25 T cell receptor beta chains reported below all come from one sample, sequenced in a study of molecular identifiers for immune sequencing clone quantification. Using its own MiXCR run on the PCR reads, TCRdb lists one record per CDR3 protein. The table records more than 250,000 distinct CDR3 sequences, roughly 23% of them present only once. Sequencing was performed on naive CD8+ T cells from blood, with Jurkat cell RNA spiked in. Subset reported: FACS-sorted CD8+CD4-CCR7+CD45RA+ naive T cells. These receptors all stem from a human donor in good health. Some libraries in this study had Jurkat cell RNA spiked in.

Only a few counts were recorded for this clonotype. V gene TRBV6-2 or TRBV6-3 combines with J gene TRBJ2-7; TRBD2 matches at 8 bases. The CDR3 runs 15 residues. V shed 0 bases and J 6 bases; nucleotides not matched to a gene: 7. Per the germline V gene, CDR1 is MNHEY and CDR2 is SVGEGT. CDR3 nucleotides: TGTGCCAGCAGTTACTCGGTTAGCGGGAACGGCGAGCAGTACTTC. Translation: CASSYSVSGNGEQYF.

On this clonotype: A much larger clonotype is one base distant, so this may be a read error. The gene calls are TRBV14 and TRBJ2-7, with D perhaps assigned TRBD1 or TRBD2 (6 bases each). Per the germline V gene, CDR1 is SGHDN and CDR2 is FVKESK. The CDR3 is 15 amino acids. V was pared by 1 base and J by 6 bases, with 16 bases between. The chain's CDR3 is CASSQARGVRSEQYF. In nucleotides, the CDR3 is TGTGCCAGCAGCCAAGCTAGGGGGGTCAGGAGCGAGCAGTACTTC.

This clonotype was detected only a few times. V is TRBV6-2 or TRBV6-3 and J is TRBJ1-6; the D gene is possibly TRBD1 (5 bases). The CDR3 has 16 amino acids. The germline V gene encodes CDR1 MNHEY and CDR2 SVGEGT. The ends were cut back, 6 bases at V and 8 bases at J, with 20 bases in the middle. CDR3 sequence (DNA): TGTGCCAGCAGCCCTCCGCTCATGACAGCTTATTCACCCCTCCACTTT. It yields the protein CASSPPLMTAYSPLHF.

The table lists this clonotype with many counts. The V gene is TRBV4-1, the J gene TRBJ1-1; the match to TRBD1 covers 8 bases. With 4 bases clipped from V and 3 bases from J, the junction kept 1 base outside the gene matches. CDR3 length: 13 residues. The V gene's germline CDR1 is MGHRA and CDR2 YSYEKL. The CDR3 spells CASSLTGDTEAFF. CDR3 DNA sequence: TGCGCCAGCAGCCTGACAGGGGACACTGAAGCTTTCTTT.

CDR3 in amino acids: CASSVYNEQFF. CDR3 nucleotides: TGTGCCAGCAGTGTCTACAATGAGCAGTTCTTC. The chain employs TRBV25-1 and TRBJ2-1; D unresolved. This CDR3 has 11 amino acids. Germline V lookup: CDR1 MGHDK, CDR2 SYGVNS. V lost 4 bases and J 3 bases, leaving 1 base between the germline ends.

This clonotype was seen many times. V is TRBV4-3 and J is TRBJ2-3, with TRBD2 identical over 7 bases. The CDR3 spans 16 residues. Germline values: CDR1 LGHNA, CDR2 YSLEER. V lost 2 bases and J lost 3; bases outside the gene matches: 8. The CDR3 nucleotides read TGCGCCAGCAGCCAAACGGCGGGAGCTGGTACAGATACGCAGTATTTT. Its translation is CASSQTAGAGTDTQYF.

This clonotype appeared many times. The chain joins TRBV12-3 or TRBV12-4 to TRBJ2-3, with 9 bases lining up with TRBD1. The V and J ends lost 7 bases and 4 bases, in that order; junction bases with no gene match: 6. This CDR3 region has 14 residues. The CDR3, as DNA: TGTGCCAGCACCTGGGACAGGGATGCAGATACGCAGTATTTT. This gives the protein CASTWDRDADTQYF.

Points on this clonotype: Since a much larger clone is just one base distant, this may be a read error. The CDR3 nucleotides read TGTGCCAGCAGCAAACAAGAGACCCAGTACTTC. Translated, it gives CASSKQETQYF. This chain links TRBV6-2 or TRBV6-3 with TRBJ2-5; D not certain. This CDR3 region has 11 residues. The germline V gene has CDR1 MNHEY and CDR2 SVGEGT. The ends were cut back, 6 bases at V and 2 bases at J, with 4 bases in the middle.

In the case of this clonotype: A clone one base away is much larger, so this may be a read error. The chain has TRBV28 and TRBJ1-5, with D perhaps TRBD1 (6 bases). Germline V CDR1 and CDR2: MDHEN, SYDVKM. The CDR3 covers 16 residues. Trimming cost V 6 bases and J 9 bases, with 24 bases left between them. Here the CDR3 reads CASSLGLLTGHRPQHF. In DNA, the CDR3 is TGTGCCAGCAGCTTGGGCCTGCTGACAGGCCATCGGCCCCAGCATTTT.

This clonotype was recorded at least ten times. The chain couples TRBV12-3 or TRBV12-4 to TRBJ1-1; 9 bases fit TRBD1. CDR3 size: 16 residues. V was pared by 5 bases and J by 1 base, with 8 bases of the junction left unmatched. The CDR3 here is CASSPRDRVWNTEAFF. The DNA for the CDR3 is TGTGCCAGCAGTCCCCGGGACAGGGTTTGGAACACTGAAGCTTTCTTT.

This clonotype was seen repeatedly, ten times or more. V and J are TRBV7-9 and TRBJ2-7; 8 bases align to TRBD2. CDR3 length: 16 residues. With 1 base clipped from V and 2 bases from J, the junction kept 7 bases outside the gene matches. Looked up from germline, CDR1 is SEHNR and CDR2 is FQNEAQ (reference sequence). This CDR3 is CASSLVDAGGPYEQYF. Written as DNA, the CDR3 is TGTGCCAGCAGCTTAGTTGATGCGGGAGGCCCCTACGAGCAGTACTTC.

On this clonotype: With a much larger clone just one base away, this may be a read error. The chain recombines TRBV5-4 with TRBJ1-1, with D possibly matching TRBD1 (6 bases). CDR1 is SGHNT, CDR2 YYREEE, per germline (reference sequence). The V gene lost 4 bases and the J gene lost 6 bases, with 13 bases spanning the gap. The CDR3 covers 13 residues. The CDR3 spells CASSRTAGSEAFF. In nucleotides, the CDR3 is TGTGCCAGCAGCAGGACAGCCGGCTCTGAAGCTTTCTTT.

This clonotype was seen repeatedly, ten times or more. The rearrangement joins TRBV7-9 to TRBJ2-1; 9 positions match TRBD2. The trim removed 4 bases at V and 4 bases at J, leaving 8 bases unmatched. This CDR3 is 16 amino acids long. CDR1 and CDR2 (germline): SEHNR, FQNEAQ (reference sequence). CDR3 DNA sequence: TGTGCCAGCAGCTCTATGGGCGGGAGGGGGTACAATGAGCAGTTCTTC. Its translation is CASSSMGGRGYNEQFF.

Turning to this clonotype: This may stem from a read error, because a much larger clone lies one nucleotide away. V gene TRBV7-3 combines with J gene TRBJ2-3; D gene ambiguous. This CDR3 contains 14 residues. Germline loops: CDR1 SGHTA, CDR2 FQGTGA. The CDR3 loop is CTSSLLLNTDTQYF. CDR3 coding DNA: TGTACCAGCAGCTTACTCCTTAACACAGATACGCAGTATTTT.

This clonotype has a handful of counts. The chain joins TRBV5-6 to TRBJ1-6, with D maybe TRBD1 (5 bases). Germline values: CDR1 SGHDT, CDR2 YYEEEE. The CDR3 is made up of 15 amino acids. V dropped 3 bases and J dropped 7 bases, with 14 bases sitting between them. CDR3: CASSWPTGGNSPLHF. CDR3 DNA sequence: TGTGCCAGCAGCTGGCCTACAGGAGGGAATTCACCCCTCCACTTT. The full variable domain, in which reference TRBV5-6 and TRBJ1-6 provide the parts outside the CDR3, is DAGVTQSPTHLIKTRGQQVTLRCSPKSGHDTVSWYQQALGQGPQFIFQYYEEEERQRGNFPDRFSGHQFPNYSSELNVNALLLGDSALYLCASSWPTGGNSPLHFGNGTRLTVT.

This clonotype was counted at least ten times. This rearrangement joins TRBV13 to TRBJ2-7; perhaps D is TRBD1 or TRBD2 (5 bases each). This CDR3 comprises 15 residues. Germline CDR1 and CDR2: PRHDT and FYEKMQ (reference sequence). Trimming pared 5 bases from V and 2 bases from J, leaving 16 bases between. The CDR3 DNA reads TGTGCCAGCAGCCAGTCCCGGGACGGACCCTACGAGCAGTACTTC. It encodes CASSQSRDGPYEQYF.

This clonotype appeared a few times. CDR3 nucleotides: TGTGCCATCAGTGAGTCGGGAGGGGGGCGAACCTACGAGCAGTACTTC. Its protein product is CAISESGGGRTYEQYF. This chain connects TRBV10-3 to TRBJ2-7, with D perhaps TRBD2 (7 bases). CDR1 and CDR2 from the germline V gene are ENHRY and SYGVKD. The V end lost 0 bases, the J end lost 2 bases, and 14 bases lay between the germline ends. The CDR3 has 16 amino acids.

This clonotype came up many times. This rearrangement joins TRBV5-1 to TRBJ2-2; D might be TRBD1 (5 bases). V was clipped by 4 bases and J by 6 bases, with 19 bases between them. CDR3 size: 16 residues. The germline gives CDR1 SGHRS, CDR2 YFSETQ. The CDR3 here is CASSVDSPRYAGELFF. CDR3 in DNA: TGCGCCAGCAGCGTCGACAGTCCTCGTTATGCCGGGGAGCTGTTTTTT.

The genes are TRBV24-1 and TRBJ2-1; tentatively, D is TRBD1 or TRBD2 (5 bases each). Germline V gives CDR1 KGHDR, CDR2 SFDVKD. Trimming left V 7 bases short and J 0 bases short, with 18 bases between. The CDR3 extends over 17 amino acids. The CDR3 sequence: CATRSTPGTDSYNEQFF. The CDR3 bases are TGTGCCACCAGGTCTACCCCCGGGACGGACTCCTACAATGAGCAGTTCTTC.

The table lists this clonotype with many counts. The J gene is TRBJ2-7, the V gene TRBV20-1, with 10 bases fitting TRBD1. Germline V gives CDR1 DFQATT, CDR2 SNEGSKA (reference sequence). This CDR3 has 14 amino acids. V lost 2 bases, J lost 5 bases, and 6 bases stayed unmatched. The CDR3 loop is CSARPMDRGNEQYF. The CDR3 region has the DNA TGCAGTGCTAGACCAATGGACAGGGGGAACGAGCAGTACTTC.

About this clonotype: A much larger clone lies a single base off, so this may be a read error. The rearrangement uses TRBV12-3 or TRBV12-4 and TRBJ2-7; D not certain. The CDR3 length is 12 residues. The CDR3 sequence: CAGSIDRYEQYF. The CDR3 DNA reads TGTGCCGGCAGTATCGACCGGTACGAGCAGTACTTC.

This clonotype was seen a few times. V gene TRBV6-2 or TRBV6-3 combines with J gene TRBJ2-3; D not certain. Germline V lookup: CDR1 MNHEY, CDR2 SVGEGT. This CDR3 contains 14 residues. V was trimmed by 2 bases and J by 0 bases, leaving 6 bases between them. The CDR3 spells CASSYIASTDTQYF. In DNA, the CDR3 is TGTGCCAGCAGTTACATAGCTAGCACAGATACGCAGTATTTT.

This clonotype appeared many times. CDR3 region: CASSRSGPGLEQYF. In DNA form, the CDR3 reads TGTGCCAGCAGTCGTAGCGGGCCGGGCCTCGAGCAGTACTTC. This chain connects TRBV6-5 to TRBJ2-7; 7 bases map to TRBD2. Germline V gene sequence: CDR1 MNHEY, CDR2 SVGAGI. The CDR3 spans 14 residues. V was clipped by 5 bases and J by 6 bases; unmatched bases: 10.

Here the CDR3 reads CASGGGGTEAFF. DNA of the CDR3: TGTGCCAGCGGGGGGGGCGGCACTGAAGCTTTCTTT. The rearrangement uses TRBV13 and TRBJ1-1; possibly TRBD1 for D (6 bases). The V end was cut by 8 bases, the J end by 4 bases, with 11 bases between. The CDR3 has 12 residues. Per germline, CDR1 PRHDT and CDR2 FYEKMQ (reference sequence).

This clonotype was seen repeatedly, ten times or more. This chain uses TRBV27 with TRBJ1-2, with 10 bases matching TRBD1. Looked up from germline, CDR1 is MNHEY and CDR2 is SMNVEV (reference sequence). J gave up 4 bases and V 2 bases, and 4 bases lay outside the gene matches. The CDR3 is made up of 15 amino acids. As DNA, the CDR3 is TGTGCCAGCAGTTTAGACAGGGGGCTAAGCTATGGCTACACCTTC. Protein: CASSLDRGLSYGYTF.